The rows below give T cell receptor beta chains drawn from one sample of a study of blood T cell repertoires in COVID-19. The assay was immunoSEQ multiplex PCR, and TCRdb's table has in-frame clones only and misses some. The data contain 200,000 to 300,000 clones, roughly 80% of them seen just once; the ten biggest clones take up 3.5% to 5%. The sample consisted of peripheral blood. The source of these receptors is a man aged 60 to 69 with acute or convalescent COVID-19. The CDR3 runs from the conserved cysteine through the conserved F or W. Fields, in order: CDR3 protein, CDR3 DNA, D gene, clone size, J gene, V gene. D genes are given only for firm matches. The size of a clone is reported for some rows only, either as once, few or many, or as a class for expanded clones.

CASGLGQGANYGYTF	TGTGCCAGCGGGTTAGGACAGGGGGCAAACTATGGCTACACCTTC	TRBD1	.	TRBJ1-2	TRBV27
CASSLVWLAGNEQYF	TGTGCCAGCAGCTTAGTATGGCTAGCGGGAAACGAGCAGTACTTC	TRBD2	.	TRBJ2-7	TRBV7-2
CASSRTAGEGAEAFF	TGCGCCAGCAGCAGAACGGCAGGGGAAGGGGCTGAAGCTTTCTTT	.	.	TRBJ1-1	TRBV4-3
CASSPMASNYGYTF	TGCGCCAGCAGCCCGATGGCCAGTAACTATGGCTACACCTTC	.	.	TRBJ1-2	TRBV4-3
CASSLLADDASTDTQYF	TGTGCCAGCAGCTTACTAGCGGACGACGCTAGCACAGATACGCAGTATTTT	TRBD2	.	TRBJ2-3	TRBV7-9
CASSRAVQETQYF	TGTGCCAGTAGTAGGGCAGTCCAAGAGACCCAGTACTTC	.	few	TRBJ2-5	TRBV19
CASSDSLRQRRGADTQYF	TGTGCCAGCAGTGACTCGCTTCGACAGCGGAGGGGTGCAGATACGCAGTATTTT	.	.	TRBJ2-3	TRBV6-4
CASSMAVAGLAGVGDTQYF	TGTGCCAGTAGTATGGCAGTCGCGGGACTAGCGGGAGTGGGAGATACGCAGTATTTT	TRBD2	once	TRBJ2-3	TRBV19
CASKRGGLYNEQFF	TGTGCCAGCAAGCGGGGGGGACTTTACAATGAGCAGTTCTTC	TRBD2	once	TRBJ2-1	TRBV2
CASSLAPTGTSYGYTF	TGCGCCAGCAGCTTGGCCCCGACAGGAACCTCCTATGGCTACACCTTC	.	.	TRBJ1-2	TRBV5-1
CASSFDRASYEQYF	TGTGCCAGCAGTTTCGACAGGGCTTCCTACGAGCAGTACTTC	TRBD1	.	TRBJ2-7	TRBV6-5
CASRDRDGTDTQYF	TGTGCCAGTCGGGACAGGGATGGGACAGATACGCAGTATTTT	TRBD1	.	TRBJ2-3	TRBV19
CASSPRLAFGAGELFF	TGTGCCAGCAGCCCCCGACTAGCATTTGGGGCCGGGGAGCTGTTTTTT	TRBD2	.	TRBJ2-2	TRBV9
CASSTGFLTQYF	TGTGCCAGCAGTACAGGGTTTTTGACCCAGTACTTC	.	.	TRBJ2-5	TRBV12-3/TRBV12-4
CASSTTGEANYGYTF	TGTGCCAGCAGTACGACAGGTGAAGCTAACTATGGCTACACCTTC	.	.	TRBJ1-2	TRBV28
CASSQAGPGIGNTIYF	TGTGCCAGCAGCCAAGCAGGGCCAGGGATAGGAAACACCATATATTTT	.	.	TRBJ1-3	TRBV3-1/TRBV3-2
CAIRERSGVDGGYTF	TGTGCCATCCGAGAGAGATCGGGGGTAGACGGAGGCTACACCTTC	.	.	TRBJ1-2	TRBV10-3
CASSQPTGGVTEAFF	TGTGCCAGCAGCCAACCGACAGGGGGCGTCACTGAAGCTTTCTTT	TRBD1	.	TRBJ1-1	TRBV3-1/TRBV3-2
CASRQVQETQYF	TGTGCCAGCAGGCAGGTACAAGAGACCCAGTACTTC	.	.	TRBJ2-5	TRBV7-8
CASSYAELLNEKLFF	TGTGCCAGCAGTTACGCCGAACTGCTCAATGAAAAACTGTTTTTT	.	.	TRBJ1-4	TRBV6-2/TRBV6-3
CAWSIATGEYGYTF	TGTGCCTGGAGCATCGCGACAGGGGAGTATGGCTACACCTTC	TRBD1	.	TRBJ1-2	TRBV30
CATGHGVLETQYF	TGTGCCACGGGACACGGGGTTTTAGAGACCCAGTACTTC	.	.	TRBJ2-5	TRBV24-1
CASSFGELGSPLHF	TGTGCCAGCAGCTTCGGGGAACTTGGATCACCCCTCCACTTT	.	.	TRBJ1-6	TRBV7-9